This record looks at one TCR beta chain sequence and its context. Per the study methods: Quantification of nucleated cells was approximated via reference gene primer amplification. This table comes from immunoSEQ multiplex PCR, and its TCRdb copy is limited to in-frame clones, with some not included. Clonal size and the V and J genes are those of that table, whereas D and trimming came from the DNA. The sample lists 45,000 to 55,000 clones, about 86% occurring once. This sample is part of a study of blood T cell repertoires in COVID-19. Study in general: Specimens from acute and convalescent COVID-19 originated in the United States, Italy and Spain. Sample material is recorded as cDNA or gDNA derived from T cells, B-cell-depleted T cells, or PBMCs.

This CDR3 region has 17 residues. Germline CDR1 is SGHNT and CDR2 is YYREEE (reference sequence). Trimming cost V 4 bases and J 3 bases; bases outside gene matches: 9. The chain is built from TRBV5-4 and TRBJ2-3; 12 bases fit TRBD2. The TCR was taken from a man in his 70s with active COVID-19. Sequenced: peripheral blood. The CDR3 nucleotides read TGTGCCAGCAGCGACCTACTAGCGGGGGGAATGACAGATACGCAGTATTTT. It is translated as CASSDLLAGGMTDTQYF. The full variable domain, completed using reference TRBV5-4 and TRBJ2-3, is ETGVTQSPTHLIKTRGQQVTLRCSSQSGHNTVSWYQQALGQGPQFIFQYYREEENGRGNFPPRFSGLQFPNYSSELNVNALELDDSALYLCASSDLLAGGMTDTQYFGPGTRLTVL.